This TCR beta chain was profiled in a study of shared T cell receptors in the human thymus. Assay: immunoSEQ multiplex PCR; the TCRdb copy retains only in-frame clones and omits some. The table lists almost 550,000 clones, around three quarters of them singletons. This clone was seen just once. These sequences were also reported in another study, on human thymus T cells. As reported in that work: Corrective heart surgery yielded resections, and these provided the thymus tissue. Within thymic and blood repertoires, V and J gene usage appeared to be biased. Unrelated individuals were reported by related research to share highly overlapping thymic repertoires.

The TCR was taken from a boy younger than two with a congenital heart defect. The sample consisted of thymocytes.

CDR3 DNA sequence: TGTGCCAGCGGAGGGGCCACCAGTCCGCCTAACCCCTACGAGCAGTACTTC. Amino acid sequence: CASGGATSPPNPYEQYF. The chain uses TRBV27 and TRBJ2-7; tentative D call: TRBD2 (6 bases). The CDR3 length is 17 residues. V gave up 8 bases and J gave up 2 bases, with 25 bases separating them. Germline assignment: CDR1 MNHEY and CDR2 SMNVEV (reference sequence).